These 13 T cell receptor beta chains were all obtained from the same sample, sequenced in a study of cytomegalovirus exposure and HLA in healthy donors. In the PCR, 60 Vbeta and 13 Jbeta primers were used. Here immunoSEQ multiplex PCR was the method, and the copy in TCRdb shows in-frame clones only, minus some. The sample includes some 100,000 clones, around 74% of them seen just once. The sequenced material came from PBMCs. These receptors were taken from a male donor in good health and CMV-seropositive.

The chain has TRBV7-2 and TRBJ1-1, with D perhaps TRBD1 (6 bases). The CDR3 covers 15 residues. From germline, CDR1 is SGHTA and CDR2 FQGNSA. Trimming took off 5 bases at V and 1 base at J, with 14 bases between the two ends. For the CDR3, the DNA is TGTGCCAGCAGCCGAAGGGACATTTGGAACACTGAAGCTTTCTTT. Protein sequence: CASSRRDIWNTEAFF.

This clone was counted only a few times. CDR3 bases: TGTGCCAGCAGTGACAGGGTTGAGACCCAGTACTTC. Residues: CASSDRVETQYF. The genes are TRBV2 and TRBJ2-5, with D perhaps matching TRBD1 (5 bases). The CDR3 extends over 12 amino acids. V was pared by 3 bases and J by 5 bases, with 7 bases between. Germline loops: CDR1 SNHLY, CDR2 FYNNEI.

In this sample, this clone turned up once. This chain uses TRBV7-6 with TRBJ2-7, with TRBD1 identical over 8 bases. Germline V gene data show CDR1 as SGHVS and CDR2 as FNYEAQ. Trimming removed 3 bases from V and 3 bases from J; junction bases left unmatched: 1. The CDR3 runs 13 residues. The CDR3 sequence is CASSLGQDYEQYF. The CDR3 bases are TGTGCCAGCAGCTTGGGACAGGACTACGAGCAGTACTTC.

The V and J genes are TRBV10-1 and TRBJ1-2, with D hard to call. Looked up from germline, CDR1 is WNHNN and CDR2 is SYGVQD (reference sequence). Trimming took off 0 bases at V and 0 bases at J, with 14 bases between the two ends. The CDR3 loop spans 17 amino acids. The CDR3 protein is CASSESKFTQANYGYTF. CDR3 bases: TGCGCCAGCAGTGAGTCGAAATTTACTCAAGCTAACTATGGCTACACCTTC.

The V and J genes are TRBV5-1 and TRBJ1-4, with D possibly matching TRBD1 (6 bases). Germline assignment: CDR1 SGHRS and CDR2 YFSETQ. CDR3 length: 15 amino acids. Trimming stripped 0 bases from V and 7 bases from J, with 13 bases between. CDR3 residues: CASSLDGTQSEKLFF. The CDR3 DNA follows: TGCGCCAGCAGCTTGGACGGGACACAGTCTGAAAAACTGTTTTTT.

The genes are TRBV28 and TRBJ2-2, with 7 bases lining up with TRBD1. The V gene end was trimmed by 5 bases and the J gene end by 4 bases; junction bases not matched to a gene: 7. CDR1 and CDR2 from the germline V gene are MDHEN and SYDVKM. The CDR3 has 15 amino acids. The DNA for the CDR3 is TGTGCCAGCAGTGGTACAGGGGATGGCACCGGGGAGCTGTTTTTT. It translates to CASSGTGDGTGELFF. The entire variable domain, with the rest obtained from reference TRBV28 and TRBJ2-2, is as follows: DVKVTQSSRYLVKRTGEKVFLECVQDMDHENMFWYRQDPGLGLRLIYFSYDVKMKEKGDIPEGYSVSREKKERFSLILESASTNQTSMYLCASSGTGDGTGELFFGEGSRLTVL.

This chain links TRBV19 with TRBJ2-1; 7 bases agree with TRBD2. Germline assignment: CDR1 LNHDA and CDR2 SQIVND (reference sequence). This CDR3 contains 13 residues. The V and J ends lost 5 bases and 7 bases, in that order; junction bases with no gene match: 5. The DNA of the CDR3 is TGTGCCAGTAGTTCGGGGAGGGAGAATGAGCAGTTCTTC. Translating gives CASSSGRENEQFF.

The chain is built from TRBV7-8 and TRBJ1-5; 7 bases are a match to TRBD1. The ends lost 7 bases at V and 5 bases at J; junction bases unmatched: 14. The germline CDR1 and CDR2 sequences are SGHVS and FQNEAQ. This CDR3 contains 16 residues. The CDR3 DNA follows: TGTGCCAGCACCCCTCGGATGGGACAGACACATCAGCCCCAGCATTTT. Translating gives CASTPRMGQTHQPQHF.

The gene calls are TRBV5-1 and TRBJ1-2; 7 nucleotides match TRBD1. The V gene's germline CDR1 is SGHRS and CDR2 YFSETQ. The CDR3 consists of 15 residues. V shed 2 bases, J shed 4 bases, and the junction held 8 bases outside the gene matches. Written as DNA, the CDR3 is TGCGCCAGCAGCTTATCCGGGACAGATCTCTATGGCTACACCTTC. Translating it yields CASSLSGTDLYGYTF.

The chain combines TRBV7-9 with TRBJ1-2; 9 bases map to TRBD1. CDR3 length equals 14 residues. Germline trimming cut 5 bases from V and 4 bases from J; bases unmatched to any gene: 5. The germline V gene has CDR1 SEHNR and CDR2 FQNEAQ (reference sequence). The CDR3 DNA reads TGTGCCAGCAGCCGGACAGGGGTCGGCTATGGCTACACCTTC. Translation gives CASSRTGVGYGYTF.

This rearrangement joins TRBV4-3 to TRBJ2-7; TRBD1 aligns across 8 bases. CDR3 length equals 14 residues. The V gene end was trimmed by 2 bases and the J gene end by 4 bases; junction bases not matched to a gene: 4. From germline, CDR1 is LGHNA and CDR2 YSLEER. For the CDR3, the DNA is TGCGCCAGCAGCCAACTACGGACAGGGTACGAGCAGTACTTC. Protein sequence: CASSQLRTGYEQYF.

There are a few counts of this clone. The chain combines TRBV15 with TRBJ2-3, with a weak D call TRBD1 (6 bases). V was trimmed by 0 bases and J by 4 bases, leaving 14 bases between them. The CDR3 totals 16 residues. Germline V gene lookup returns CDR1 LNHNV and CDR2 YYDKDF (reference sequence). CDR3 nucleotides: TGTGCCACCAGCAGAGATCGGCTAGGGGGTCCAGATACGCAGTATTTT. Its translation is CATSRDRLGGPDTQYF.

On this clone itself: The sample carries other DNA sequences with the same CDR3. This rearrangement joins TRBV27 to TRBJ1-4; D ambiguous. This CDR3 has 13 amino acids. Germline V CDR1 and CDR2: MNHEY, SMNVEV (reference sequence). Trimming removed 3 bases from V and 7 bases from J, with 9 bases in between. Here the CDR3 reads CASSFSGFEKLFF. The DNA of the CDR3 is TGTGCCAGCAGTTTTAGTGGTTTTGAAAAACTGTTTTTT.